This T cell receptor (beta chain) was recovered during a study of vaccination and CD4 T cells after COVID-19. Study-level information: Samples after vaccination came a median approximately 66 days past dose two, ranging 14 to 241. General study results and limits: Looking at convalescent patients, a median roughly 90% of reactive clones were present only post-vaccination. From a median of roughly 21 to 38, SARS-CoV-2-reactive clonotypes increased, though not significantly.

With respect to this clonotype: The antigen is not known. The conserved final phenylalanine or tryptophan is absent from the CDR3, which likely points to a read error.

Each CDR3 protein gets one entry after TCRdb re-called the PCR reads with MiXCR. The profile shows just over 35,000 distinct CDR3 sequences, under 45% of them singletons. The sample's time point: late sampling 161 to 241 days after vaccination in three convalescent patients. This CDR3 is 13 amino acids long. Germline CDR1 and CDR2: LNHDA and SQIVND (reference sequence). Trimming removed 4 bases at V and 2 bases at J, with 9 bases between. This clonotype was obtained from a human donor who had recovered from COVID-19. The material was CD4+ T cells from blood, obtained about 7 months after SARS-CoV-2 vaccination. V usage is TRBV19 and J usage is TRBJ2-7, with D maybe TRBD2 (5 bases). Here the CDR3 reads CASSNKGAYEQYL. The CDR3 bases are TGTGCCAGTAGTAACAAGGGAGCCTACGAGCAGTACCTC.